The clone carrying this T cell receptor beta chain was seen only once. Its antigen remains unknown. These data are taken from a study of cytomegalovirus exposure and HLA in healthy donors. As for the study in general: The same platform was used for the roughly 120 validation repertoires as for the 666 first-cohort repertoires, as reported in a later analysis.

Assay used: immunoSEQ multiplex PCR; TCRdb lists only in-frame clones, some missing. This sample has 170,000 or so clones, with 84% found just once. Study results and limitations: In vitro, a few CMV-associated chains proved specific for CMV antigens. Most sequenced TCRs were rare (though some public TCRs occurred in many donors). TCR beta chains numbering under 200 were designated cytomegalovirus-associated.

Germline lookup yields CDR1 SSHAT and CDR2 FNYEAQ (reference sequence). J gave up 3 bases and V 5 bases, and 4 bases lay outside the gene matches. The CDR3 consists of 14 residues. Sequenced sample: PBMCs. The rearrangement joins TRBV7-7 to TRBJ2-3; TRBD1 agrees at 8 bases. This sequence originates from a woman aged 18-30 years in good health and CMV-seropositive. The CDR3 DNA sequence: TGTGCCAGCAGCCTTGGACAGGGAACAGATACGCAGTATTTT. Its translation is CASSLGQGTDTQYF.